This T cell receptor (beta chain) was recovered during a study of OX40 agonist ivuxolimab in advanced cancers. For the study at large: Patients were infused with ivuxolimab every 2 weeks at 0.01 to 10 mg/kg. Anti-PD-1, anti-PD-L1 or anti-CTLA-4 therapy given earlier was allowed, and 30% to 45% had some. The mean age was approximately 60 years, ranging from about 20 to 79, with approximately 85% of participants male.

Profiling relied on immunoSEQ multiplex PCR, and the TCRdb table lists in-frame clones only, not all of them. The table has about 69,000 clones, approximately 90% seen once. The sequencing used CD4+ or CD8+ T cells sorted from blood, collected in a trial of the OX40 agonist ivuxolimab. The clonotype was recovered from an adult with an advanced solid tumor such as melanoma, head and neck, liver or kidney cancer.

The CDR3 region has the DNA TGTGCCAGTAGTATCACCGGGGTCACTCCTTATACGCAGTATTTT. This encodes CASSITGVTPYTQYF. V is TRBV19 and J is TRBJ2-3; D perhaps matches TRBD2 (5 bases). Germline loops: CDR1 LNHDA, CDR2 SQIVND (reference sequence). V gave up 3 bases and J gave up 7 bases, with 17 bases separating them. This CDR3 has 15 residues.